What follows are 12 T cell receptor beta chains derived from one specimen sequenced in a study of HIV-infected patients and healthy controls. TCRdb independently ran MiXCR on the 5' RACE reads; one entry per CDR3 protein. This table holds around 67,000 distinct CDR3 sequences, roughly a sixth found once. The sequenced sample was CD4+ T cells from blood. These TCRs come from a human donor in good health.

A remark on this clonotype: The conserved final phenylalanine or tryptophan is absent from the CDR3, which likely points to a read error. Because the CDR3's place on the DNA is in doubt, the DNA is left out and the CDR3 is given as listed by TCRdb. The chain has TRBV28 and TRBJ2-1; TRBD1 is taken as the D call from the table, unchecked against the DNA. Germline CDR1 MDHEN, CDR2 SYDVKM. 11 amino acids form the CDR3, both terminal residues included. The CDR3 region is CASGQLPGQIV.

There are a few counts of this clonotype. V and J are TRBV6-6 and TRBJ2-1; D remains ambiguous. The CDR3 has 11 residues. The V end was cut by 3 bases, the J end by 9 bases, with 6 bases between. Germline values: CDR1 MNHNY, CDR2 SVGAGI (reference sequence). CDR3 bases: TGTGCCAGCAGTTATTGGGGTGAGCAGTTCTTC. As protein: CASSYWGEQFF.

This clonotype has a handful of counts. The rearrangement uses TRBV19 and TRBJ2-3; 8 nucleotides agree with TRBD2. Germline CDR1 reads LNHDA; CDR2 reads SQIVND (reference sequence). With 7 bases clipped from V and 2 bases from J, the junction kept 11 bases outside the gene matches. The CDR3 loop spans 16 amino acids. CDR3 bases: TGTGCCAGTAAAAAGGGCAGCGGGAGTGTCACAGATACGCAGTATTTT. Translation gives CASKKGSGSVTDTQYF.

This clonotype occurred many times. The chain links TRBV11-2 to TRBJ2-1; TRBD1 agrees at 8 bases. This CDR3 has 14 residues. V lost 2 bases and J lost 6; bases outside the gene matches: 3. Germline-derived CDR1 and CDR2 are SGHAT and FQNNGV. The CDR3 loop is CASSLRTGSNEQFF. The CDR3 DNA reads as TGTGCCAGCAGCTTACGGACAGGGTCCAATGAGCAGTTCTTC.

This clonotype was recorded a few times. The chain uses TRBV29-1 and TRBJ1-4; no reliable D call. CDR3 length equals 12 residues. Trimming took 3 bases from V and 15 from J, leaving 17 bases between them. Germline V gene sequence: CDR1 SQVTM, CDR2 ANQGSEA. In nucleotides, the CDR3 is TGCAGCGTTGATTCCCCCGGGGAGGAGGTGTTTTTT. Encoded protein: CSVDSPGEEVFF.

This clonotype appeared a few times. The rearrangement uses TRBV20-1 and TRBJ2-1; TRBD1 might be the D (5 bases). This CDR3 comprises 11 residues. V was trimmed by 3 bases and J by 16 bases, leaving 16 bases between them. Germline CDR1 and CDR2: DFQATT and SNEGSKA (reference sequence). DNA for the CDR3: TGCAGTGCTAGCATGAGACAGAGAGAATTCTTC. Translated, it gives CSASMRQREFF.

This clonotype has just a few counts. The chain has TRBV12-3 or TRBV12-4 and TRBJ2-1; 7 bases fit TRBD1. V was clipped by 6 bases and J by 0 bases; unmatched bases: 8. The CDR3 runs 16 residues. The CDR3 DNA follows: TGTGCCAGCAGCCACGAACAGGGGAGCTCCTACAATGAGCAGTTCTTC. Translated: CASSHEQGSSYNEQFF.

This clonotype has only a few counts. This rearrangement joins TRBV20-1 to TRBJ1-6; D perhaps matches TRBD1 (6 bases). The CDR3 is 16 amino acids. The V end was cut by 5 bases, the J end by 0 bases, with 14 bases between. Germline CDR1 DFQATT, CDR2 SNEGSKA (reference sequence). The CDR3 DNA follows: TGCAGTGCTTGGAGGGGGTCGAGCTCCTATAATTCACCCCTCCACTTT. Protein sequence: CSAWRGSSSYNSPLHF.

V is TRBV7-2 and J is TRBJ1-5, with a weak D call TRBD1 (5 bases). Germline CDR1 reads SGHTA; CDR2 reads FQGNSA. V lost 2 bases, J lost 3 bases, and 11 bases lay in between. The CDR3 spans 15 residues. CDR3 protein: CASSLNGAVNQPQHF. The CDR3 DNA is TGTGCCAGCAGCTTAAATGGGGCAGTCAATCAGCCCCAGCATTTT.

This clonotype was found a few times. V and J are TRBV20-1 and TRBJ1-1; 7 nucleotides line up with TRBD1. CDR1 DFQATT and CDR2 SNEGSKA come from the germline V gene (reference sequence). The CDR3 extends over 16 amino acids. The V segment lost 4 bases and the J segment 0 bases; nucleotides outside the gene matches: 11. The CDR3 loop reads CSATRQGGVMNTEAFF. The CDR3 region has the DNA TGCAGTGCTACCCGGCAGGGGGGCGTCATGAACACTGAAGCTTTCTTT.

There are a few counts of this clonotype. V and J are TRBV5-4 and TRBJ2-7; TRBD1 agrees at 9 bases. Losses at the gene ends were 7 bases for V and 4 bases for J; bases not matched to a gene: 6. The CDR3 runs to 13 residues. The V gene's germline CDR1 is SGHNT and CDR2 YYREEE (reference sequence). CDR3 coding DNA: TGTGCCAGCCGGGACAGGGTTTCGTACGAGCAGTACTTC. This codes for CASRDRVSYEQYF.

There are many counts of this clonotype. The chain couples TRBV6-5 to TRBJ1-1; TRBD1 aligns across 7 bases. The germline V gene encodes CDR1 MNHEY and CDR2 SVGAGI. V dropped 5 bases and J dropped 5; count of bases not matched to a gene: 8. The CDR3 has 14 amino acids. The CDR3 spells CASSPRGRRTEAFF. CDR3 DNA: TGTGCCAGCAGTCCAAGGGGGCGCAGAACTGAAGCTTTCTTT.